Below, 4 T cell receptor beta chains from the same sample are listed, as sequenced in a study of T cell repertoires in cytomegalovirus infection. No antigen has been assigned to these receptors. TCRdb recomputed calls from the reads with MiXCR, one row per CDR3 protein. The table lists 640,000 or so distinct CDR3 sequences, around 30% of them singletons. The source was cultured PBMCs, collected from culture after CMV antigen stimulation. The receptors stem from a human donor in good health (CMV status not recorded). Some clones in this sample may be carry-over from other donors' samples.

This clonotype was counted only a few times. The chain couples TRBV20-1 to TRBJ2-3; 9 bases align to TRBD2. Germline V gives CDR1 DFQATT, CDR2 SNEGSKA (reference sequence). Trimming cost V 6 bases and J 5 bases; bases outside gene matches: 3. CDR3 size: 12 residues. In DNA form, the CDR3 reads TGCAGTGCCGTAGCGGGAGAAGATACGCAGTATTTT. It yields the protein CSAVAGEDTQYF.

The chain links TRBV2 to TRBJ1-1; TRBD1 might be the D (5 bases). Germline V gene data show CDR1 as SNHLY and CDR2 as FYNNEI. There are 14 residues in the CDR3. V gave up 4 bases and J gave up 3 bases, with 12 bases separating them. As DNA, the CDR3 is TGTGCCAGCAGTGCAACGGGGCGGGACACTGAAGCTTTCTTT. This codes for CASSATGRDTEAFF.

The gene calls are TRBV7-9 and TRBJ2-7; the D call may be TRBD1 or TRBD2 (6 bases each). This CDR3 is 22 amino acids long. The germline gives CDR1 SEHNR, CDR2 FQNEAQ (reference sequence). Between the trimmed V and J ends, which lost 4 bases and 2 bases, there was a span of 36 bases. The CDR3 coding sequence is TGTGCCAGCAGCTCTTCTGTGGGAGGCAGGGACAAAGCAACGGCGAGGGCCTACGAGCAGTACTTC. Protein product: CASSSSVGGRDKATARAYEQYF.

This clonotype came up many times. V usage is TRBV12-3 or TRBV12-4 and J usage is TRBJ2-5; D could derive from TRBD1 or TRBD2 (6 bases each). The CDR3 contains 19 residues. The V end lost 0 bases, the J end lost 0 bases, and 20 bases lay between the germline ends. In DNA, the CDR3 is TGTGCCAGCAGTTTAGCAAGCGAAGGGTACAGGGAGGACCAAGAGACCCAGTACTTC. Translating it yields CASSLASEGYREDQETQYF.